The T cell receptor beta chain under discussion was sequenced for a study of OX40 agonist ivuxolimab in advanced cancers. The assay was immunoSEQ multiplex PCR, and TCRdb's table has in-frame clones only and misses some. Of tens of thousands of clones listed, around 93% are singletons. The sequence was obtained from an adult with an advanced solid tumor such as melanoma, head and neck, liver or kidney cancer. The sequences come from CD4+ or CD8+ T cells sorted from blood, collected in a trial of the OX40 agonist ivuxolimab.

The CDR3, as DNA: TGTGCCAGCGGGTTTTCCTACGAGCAGTACTTC. It encodes CASGFSYEQYF. V and J are TRBV6-5 and TRBJ2-7; D gene uncertain. Trimming pared 8 bases from V and 1 base from J, leaving 6 bases between. Germline V gene lookup returns CDR1 MNHEY and CDR2 SVGAGI. The CDR3 is 11 amino acids.